Shown below are 22 T cell receptor beta chains from a single sample sequenced in a study of blood T cell repertoires in COVID-19. Produced via immunoSEQ multiplex PCR; TCRdb's table is partial and in-frame only. The table lists approximately 260,000 clones, roughly 86% of them singletons. Source material: PBMCs or T cells enriched from blood (not recorded which). Receptors were obtained from an older woman who had recovered from COVID-19.

V and J are TRBV5-1 and TRBJ2-7; D remains unclear. Trimming left V 4 bases short and J 2 bases short, with 4 bases between. The CDR3 extends over 11 amino acids. The germline gives CDR1 SGHRS, CDR2 YFSETQ. CDR3 in amino acids: CASSTPYEQYF. The CDR3 nucleotides read TGCGCCAGCAGCACTCCCTACGAGCAGTACTTC.

The chain joins TRBV11-2 to TRBJ1-5, with 12 bases matching TRBD1. Germline V CDR1 and CDR2: SGHAT, FQNNGV. V lost 5 bases, J lost 7 bases, and 6 bases stayed unmatched. This CDR3 contains 15 residues. This chain's CDR3 is CASSAGQGALQPQHF. The DNA for the CDR3 is TGTGCCAGCAGCGCGGGACAGGGGGCCTTACAGCCCCAGCATTTT.

V is TRBV9 and J is TRBJ2-7; 7 nucleotides match TRBD2. Germline loops: CDR1 SGDLS, CDR2 YYNGEE. This CDR3 region has 15 residues. V shed 3 bases, J shed 6 bases, and the junction held 12 bases outside the gene matches. CDR3 nucleotide sequence: TGTGCCAGCAGCGGAACCGGGACTAACTTGGCCGAGCAGTACTTC. As protein: CASSGTGTNLAEQYF.

The J gene is TRBJ2-3, the V gene TRBV9; 7 bases align to TRBD2. The CDR3 extends over 12 amino acids. CDR1 is SGDLS, CDR2 YYNGEE, per germline. The trim removed 4 bases at V and 8 bases at J, leaving 4 bases unmatched. CDR3 loop: CASSKTSRTQYF. The CDR3 nucleotides are TGTGCCAGCAGCAAGACTAGCCGTACGCAGTATTTT.

The chain combines TRBV19 with TRBJ1-1; possibly TRBD1 for D (6 bases). V lost 6 bases and J 6 bases, leaving 23 bases between the germline ends. CDR3 length: 16 amino acids. Germline lookup yields CDR1 LNHDA and CDR2 SQIVND (reference sequence). The CDR3 sequence: CASRYRTGKSAAEAFF. Written as DNA, the CDR3 is TGTGCCAGTAGATACCGTACAGGGAAGTCGGCCGCTGAAGCTTTCTTT. The whole variable domain, remainder taken from reference TRBV19 and TRBJ1-1, is DGGITQSPKYLFRKEGQNVTLSCEQNLNHDAMYWYRQDPGQGLRLIYYSQIVNDFQKGDIAEGYSVSREKKESFPLTVTSAQKNPTAFYLCASRYRTGKSAAEAFFGQGTRLTVV.

The chain carries TRBV7-2 and TRBJ2-7; D unclear. Germline assignment: CDR1 SGHTA and CDR2 FQGNSA. With 5 bases removed from V and 0 bases from J, the gap between germline ends came to 17 bases. This CDR3 comprises 16 residues. DNA of the CDR3: TGTGCCAGCAGCCCGAGACGACTCCATTCCTCCTACGAGCAGTACTTC. Its protein product is CASSPRRLHSSYEQYF.

This sequence joins TRBV27 and TRBJ1-5; maybe TRBD1 (5 bases). CDR3 size: 16 residues. V dropped 5 bases and J dropped 3 bases, with 17 bases sitting between them. Germline values: CDR1 MNHEY, CDR2 SMNVEV (reference sequence). CDR3 in DNA: TGTGCCAGCAGTCCATCCTCGGGGGATTACAATCAGCCCCAGCATTTT. It specifies CASSPSSGDYNQPQHF.

This clone was seen only a few times. The chain links TRBV5-8 to TRBJ2-2, with D perhaps matching TRBD2 (5 bases). This CDR3 has 14 amino acids. The germline CDR1 and CDR2 sequences are SGHTS and YDEGEE. The V end was cut by 2 bases, the J end by 6 bases, with 11 bases between. DNA of the CDR3: TGTGCCAGCAGCTTCGGAGGAATTGCCGGGGAGCTGTTTTTT. As protein: CASSFGGIAGELFF. Complete variable domain (other parts from reference TRBV5-8 and TRBJ2-2): EAGVTQSPTHLIKTRGQQATLRCSPISGHTSVYWYQQALGLGLQFLLWYDEGEERNRGNFPPRFSGRQFPNYSSELNVNALELEDSALYLCASSFGGIAGELFFGEGSRLTVL.

The V call is TRBV28, the J call TRBJ2-7, with D possibly being TRBD2 (5 bases). This CDR3 is built from 14 residues. Trimming pared 2 bases from V and 4 bases from J, leaving 12 bases between. CDR1 MDHEN and CDR2 SYDVKM come from the germline V gene. This CDR3 is CASSLRGGLYEQYF. Here the CDR3 DNA reads TGTGCCAGCAGTTTACGCGGAGGACTTTACGAGCAGTACTTC.

This sequence joins TRBV6-5 and TRBJ1-1, with 8 bases aligning to TRBD1. V shed 5 bases and J 1 base; nucleotides not matched to a gene: 3. Germline CDR1 reads MNHEY; CDR2 reads SVGAGI. The CDR3 loop spans 14 amino acids. CDR3 sequence (DNA): TGTGCCAGCAGTCAGGGACAGGCGAACACTGAAGCTTTCTTT. It encodes CASSQGQANTEAFF.

V gene TRBV30 combines with J gene TRBJ2-1; 11 bases align to TRBD2. With 5 bases clipped from V and 3 bases from J, the junction kept 12 bases outside the gene matches. CDR1 GTSNPN and CDR2 SVGIG come from the germline V gene (reference sequence). The length of the CDR3 is 17 residues. The CDR3 here is CAWHFLAGGGGYNEQFF. The CDR3 region has the DNA TGTGCCTGGCACTTCTTAGCGGGAGGGGGGGGCTACAATGAGCAGTTCTTC.

The chain uses TRBV24-1 and TRBJ2-7; the match to TRBD2 covers 10 bases. This CDR3 is built from 15 residues. Trimming at V came to 3 bases and at J to 4 bases, leaving 5 bases not matched to a gene. Germline CDR1 KGHDR, CDR2 SFDVKD. The CDR3 DNA follows: TGTGCCACCAGTGATGGGGGTAGCGGGAGGTACGAGCAGTACTTC. It translates to CATSDGGSGRYEQYF.

This clone occurred once. This rearrangement joins TRBV7-3 to TRBJ2-5; no definite D call. There are 13 residues in the CDR3. V was clipped by 2 bases and J by 3 bases, with 7 bases between them. In germline, CDR1 is SGHTA, CDR2 FQGTGA. The CDR3 bases are TGTGCCAGCAGCTTAGAGAGAGAAGAGACCCAGTACTTC. Protein product: CASSLEREETQYF.

The V gene is TRBV27, the J gene TRBJ1-1; D gene ambiguous. Germline loops: CDR1 MNHEY, CDR2 SMNVEV (reference sequence). Trimming removed 7 bases at V and 3 bases at J, with 12 bases between. This CDR3 region has 13 residues. CDR3 bases: TGTGCCAGCATTTGGAGGCGGGACACTGAAGCTTTCTTT. Residues: CASIWRRDTEAFF.

The rearrangement joins TRBV10-1 to TRBJ2-1; a possible D gene is TRBD1 (6 bases). This CDR3 contains 14 residues. V was clipped by 4 bases and J by 5 bases, with 12 bases between them. Germline values: CDR1 WNHNN, CDR2 SYGVQD (reference sequence). The CDR3 sequence: CASSGGTPNNEQFF. CDR3 sequence (DNA): TGCGCCAGCAGTGGGGGGACACCAAACAATGAGCAGTTCTTC.

In regard to this clone: The same CDR3 also results from other DNA sequences found in this sample. The rearrangement links TRBV28 to TRBJ2-5; D remains unclear. Trimming removed 4 bases at V and 5 bases at J, with 5 bases between. This CDR3 comprises 11 residues. The germline V gene has CDR1 MDHEN and CDR2 SYDVKM. The CDR3 nucleotides are TGTGCCAGCAGTTCGTTGGAGACCCAGTACTTC. Protein sequence: CASSSLETQYF.

V is TRBV7-3 and J is TRBJ2-1; D gene unclear. Trimming took off 5 bases at V and 6 bases at J, with 20 bases between the two ends. Germline values: CDR1 SGHTA, CDR2 FQGTGA. This CDR3 has 16 amino acids. The CDR3 DNA reads as TGTGCCAGCAGCACCTCAAGCTATCAAGCTGGCAATGAGCAGTTCTTC. It encodes CASSTSSYQAGNEQFF.

In DNA, the CDR3 is TGTGCCTGGAGGGGGCGGGACTCAAAAGAGACCCAGTACTTC. Its protein product is CAWRGRDSKETQYF. This chain links TRBV30 with TRBJ2-5, with D perhaps TRBD2 (6 bases). The CDR3 is 14 amino acids. Trimming left V 3 bases short and J 3 bases short, with 14 bases between. Germline V gene lookup returns CDR1 GTSNPN and CDR2 SVGIG (reference sequence).

This clone was counted a single time. The V call is TRBV2, the J call TRBJ2-7, with TRBD1 matching over 9 bases. Looked up from germline, CDR1 is SNHLY and CDR2 is FYNNEI. The trim removed 10 bases at V and 4 bases at J, leaving 8 bases unmatched. The CDR3 length is 13 residues. CDR3 residues: CATGTGIMYEQYF. Here the CDR3 DNA reads TGTGCCACAGGGACAGGGATTATGTACGAGCAGTACTTC.

The chain employs TRBV7-3 and TRBJ1-1, with 7 bases that match TRBD1. Germline loops: CDR1 SGHTA, CDR2 FQGTGA. The CDR3 has 13 residues. With V trimmed by 4 bases and J by 5 bases, 4 bases remained unmatched. The CDR3 DNA follows: TGTGCCAGCAGCTCAGGGGGGCCAACTGAAGCTTTCTTT. Translation gives CASSSGGPTEAFF.

This sequence joins TRBV10-2 and TRBJ1-4; 7 nucleotides match TRBD1. J was trimmed by 8 bases and V by 4 bases; bases with no gene match: 19. The CDR3 is made up of 18 amino acids. Germline V gene lookup returns CDR1 WSHSY and CDR2 SAAADI. CDR3 coding DNA: TGCGCCAGCAGTGTTGGAGGGGGCAATCAGACCAACACGGAAAAACTGTTTTTT. The encoded protein is CASSVGGGNQTNTEKLFF.

The chain joins TRBV24-1 to TRBJ2-3; 8 nucleotides line up with TRBD2. After removal of 3 bases from V and 2 bases from J, the junction contained 3 bases not matched to a gene. Germline CDR1 reads KGHDR; CDR2 reads SFDVKD. The CDR3 covers 15 residues. In DNA form, the CDR3 reads TGTGCCACCAGTGATGGCGGGAGGTCCACAGATACGCAGTATTTT. Amino acids: CATSDGGRSTDTQYF.